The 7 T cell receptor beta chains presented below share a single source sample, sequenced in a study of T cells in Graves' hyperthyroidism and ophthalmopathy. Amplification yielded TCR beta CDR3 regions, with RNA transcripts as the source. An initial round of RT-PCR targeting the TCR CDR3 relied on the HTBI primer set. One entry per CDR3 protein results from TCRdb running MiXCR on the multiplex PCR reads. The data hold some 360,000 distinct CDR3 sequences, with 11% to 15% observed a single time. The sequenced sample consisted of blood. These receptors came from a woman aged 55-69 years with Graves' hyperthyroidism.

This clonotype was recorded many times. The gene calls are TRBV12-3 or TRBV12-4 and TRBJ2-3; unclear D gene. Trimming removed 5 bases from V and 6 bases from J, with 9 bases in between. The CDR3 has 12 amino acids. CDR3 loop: CASSPSSDTQYF. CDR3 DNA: TGTGCCAGCAGTCCTTCATCGGATACGCAGTATTTT.

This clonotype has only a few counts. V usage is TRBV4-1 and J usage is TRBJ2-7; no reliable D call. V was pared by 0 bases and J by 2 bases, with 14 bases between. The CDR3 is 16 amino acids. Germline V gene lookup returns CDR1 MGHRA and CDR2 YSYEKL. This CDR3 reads CASSQDFARGAYEQYF. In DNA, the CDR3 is TGCGCCAGCAGCCAAGATTTTGCCCGAGGAGCCTACGAGCAGTACTTC.

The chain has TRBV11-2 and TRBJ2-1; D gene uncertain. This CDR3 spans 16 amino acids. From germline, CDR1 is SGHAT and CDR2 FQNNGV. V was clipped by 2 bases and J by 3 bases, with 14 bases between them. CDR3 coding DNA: TGTGCCAGCAGCTTATCCCTCCAGCCAATCTACAATGAGCAGTTCTTC. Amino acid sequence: CASSLSLQPIYNEQFF.

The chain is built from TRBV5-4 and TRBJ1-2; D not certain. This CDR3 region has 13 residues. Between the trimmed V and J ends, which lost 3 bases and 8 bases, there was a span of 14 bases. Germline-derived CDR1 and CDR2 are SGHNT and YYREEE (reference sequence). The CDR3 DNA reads TGTGCCAGCAGCTATGACCCGGCGGGCGGCTACACCTTC. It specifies CASSYDPAGGYTF.

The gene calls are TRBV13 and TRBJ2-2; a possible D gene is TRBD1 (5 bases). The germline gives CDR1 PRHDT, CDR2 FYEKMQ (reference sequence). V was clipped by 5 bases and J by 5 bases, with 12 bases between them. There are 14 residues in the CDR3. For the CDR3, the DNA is TGTGCCAGCAGCCCCAAGGGGTGGACCGGGGAGCTGTTTTTT. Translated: CASSPKGWTGELFF.

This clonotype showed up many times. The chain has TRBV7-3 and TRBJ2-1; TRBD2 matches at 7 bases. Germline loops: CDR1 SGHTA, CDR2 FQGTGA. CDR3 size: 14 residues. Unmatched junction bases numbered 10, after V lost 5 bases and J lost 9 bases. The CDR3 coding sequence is TGTGCCAGCAGCCAGACGGGAATAGCGGGTGAGCAGTTCTTC. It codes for CASSQTGIAGEQFF.

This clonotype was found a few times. Here the CDR3 reads CASSLASTSNTGELFF. Here the CDR3 DNA reads TGCGCCAGCAGCTTGGCCTCGACATCAAACACCGGGGAGCTGTTTTTT. The rearrangement uses TRBV5-1 and TRBJ2-2; no definite D call. The V gene's germline CDR1 is SGHRS and CDR2 YFSETQ. V shed 0 bases and J shed 2 bases, with 11 bases lying between them. The CDR3 consists of 16 residues.